This T cell receptor (beta chain) was sequenced in a study of cytomegalovirus exposure and HLA in healthy donors. V was trimmed by 4 bases and J by 7 bases, leaving 14 bases between them. CDR3 length: 14 residues. Germline V gene sequence: CDR1 MGHDK, CDR2 SYGVNS. PCR was performed using 60 Vbeta and 13 Jbeta primers. Clones were sequenced by immunoSEQ multiplex PCR, and TCRdb holds only the in-frame ones, with some missing. The repertoire has roughly 250,000 clones, around 65% of them found once; the top ten carry around 2.3%. This chain joins TRBV25-1 and TRBJ2-4, with D perhaps matching TRBD1 (6 bases). This sequence originates from a female donor in good health and CMV-seronegative. The specimen sequenced was PBMCs. The CDR3 bases are TGTGCCAGCAGTGCAAACAGGGATTGGAACATTCAGTACTTC. Translation gives CASSANRDWNIQYF.